This T cell receptor (beta chain) was recorded in a study of blood T cell repertoires in COVID-19. Study in general: Some COVID-19 samples were acute and others convalescent; all came from the United States, Italy and Spain.

In the source study's methods: Nucleated cell counts were estimated from reference gene primer amplification. This table comes from immunoSEQ multiplex PCR, and its TCRdb copy is limited to in-frame clones, with some not included. V and J calls and clone size are copied from that table; D and trimming were computed from the DNA. Of about 280,000 clones listed, about four fifths are singletons. Everyone who took part was about 18 to 90 years old, and they came from some 23 US areas. During the 2 weeks before they entered the study, exposed participants had met someone with a PCR-confirmed or clinician-diagnosed COVID-19 case. Per the germline V gene, CDR1 is SGHVS and CDR2 is FQNEAQ. V lost 1 base and J lost 7; bases outside the gene matches: 9. The CDR3 runs to 15 residues.

Sample: PBMCs or T cells enriched from blood (not recorded which). V is TRBV7-8 and J is TRBJ1-1; TRBD1 aligns across 7 bases. This clonotype was sampled from a man aged 35-49 years who had been exposed to COVID-19. As DNA, the CDR3 is TGTGCCAGCAGCTTAGAACAGGGGTTGATCCTTGAAGCTTTCTTT. This codes for CASSLEQGLILEAFF. The full variable domain, rest sourced from reference TRBV7-8 and TRBJ1-1, is GAGVSQSPRYKVAKRGQDVALRCDPISGHVSLFWYQQALGQGPEFLTYFQNEAQLDKSGLPSDRFFAERPEGSVSTLKIQRTQQEDSAVYLCASSLEQGLILEAFFGQGTRLTVV.